One and the same sample provided the 14 T cell receptor beta chains below, sequenced in a study of Graves' ophthalmopathy and Graves' hyperthyroidism. Amplified TCR beta CDR3 regions were obtained using RNA transcripts as template. HTBI primers were used in a first-round RT-PCR, which preceded a second-round multiplex PCR. TCRdb re-derived calls from the multiplex PCR reads in MiXCR, one entry per CDR3 protein. The sample contains about 740,000 distinct CDR3 sequences, 35% to 50% of which appear only once. The sample comprised peripheral blood. Receptors originate from an adult man with Graves' ophthalmopathy.

This clonotype was counted a few times. CDR3 loop: CASSYTGTGSSYEQYF. In nucleotides, the CDR3 is TGTGCCAGCAGTTATACCGGGACGGGAAGCTCCTACGAGCAGTACTTC. The genes are TRBV7-2 and TRBJ2-7; perhaps D is TRBD1 or TRBD2 (5 bases each). CDR3 length equals 16 residues. The V end lost 6 bases, the J end lost 0 bases, and 18 bases lay between the germline ends. Germline V lookup: CDR1 SGHTA, CDR2 FQGNSA.

This clonotype was counted between two and nine times. The chain is built from TRBV5-1 and TRBJ1-1; TRBD1 matches at 8 bases. Germline CDR1 SGHRS, CDR2 YFSETQ. The J segment lost 3 bases and the V segment lost 4 bases, leaving 11 bases of the junction unmatched. The CDR3 length is 16 residues. CDR3 DNA: TGCGCCAGCAGCACTTCGAAGACAGGGGTGGACACTGAAGCTTTCTTT. This codes for CASSTSKTGVDTEAFF.

Ten or more counts support this clonotype. The chain combines TRBV7-2 with TRBJ1-3; D is ambiguous. The CDR3 is 13 amino acids. Trimming took off 2 bases at V and 4 bases at J, with 6 bases between the two ends. CDR1 is SGHTA, CDR2 FQGNSA, per germline. This CDR3 is CASSLTPGNTIYF. CDR3 DNA sequence: TGTGCCAGCAGCTTAACACCGGGAAACACCATATATTTT.

The gene calls are TRBV25-1 and TRBJ1-6, with D maybe TRBD1 (6 bases). The germline V and J ends were trimmed by 5 bases and 5 bases, with 16 bases remaining between them. Germline V gives CDR1 MGHDK, CDR2 SYGVNS. This CDR3 is built from 16 residues. The CDR3 region has the DNA TGTGCCAGCAGTTTATCCGCAGGGGTGAATAATTCACCCCTCCACTTT. Translating gives CASSLSAGVNNSPLHF.

Points on this clonotype: A read error may explain this, as a much larger clone is one base away. CDR3 amino acids: CASSLLQAYEQYF. As DNA, the CDR3 is TGTGCCAGCAGCTTGTTACAGGCCTACGAGCAGTACTTC. V gene TRBV7-9 combines with J gene TRBJ2-7, with D perhaps matching TRBD1 (5 bases). V shed 3 bases and J shed 2 bases, with 8 bases lying between them. This CDR3 is built from 13 residues. CDR1 and CDR2 from the germline V gene are SEHNR and FQNEAQ (reference sequence).

Comment on this clonotype: This clone may be a read error of a much larger clone one base away. This sequence joins TRBV2 and TRBJ1-2; D is possibly TRBD1 (6 bases). The V end was cut by 5 bases, the J end by 2 bases, with 12 bases between. Germline CDR1 is SNHLY and CDR2 is FYNNEI. CDR3 length: 14 residues. The CDR3 protein is CASSSIGQNYGYTF. Written as DNA, the CDR3 is TGTGCCAGCAGTTCAATCGGACAGAACTATGGCTACACCTTC.

Of note for this clonotype: An end of the junction differs from the germline gene, which may be a read error. V usage is TRBV7-3 and J usage is TRBJ1-2, with D possibly matching TRBD1 (5 bases). Germline V lookup: CDR1 SGHTA, CDR2 FQGTGA. This CDR3 has 16 amino acids. The DNA of the CDR3 is TGTGCCAGCAGTTACGTTGGGACGCCTTTAGATGATGGCCACACCTTC. Residues: CASSYVGTPLDDGHTF.

This chain connects TRBV28 to TRBJ1-2; 9 bases agree with TRBD1. The length of the CDR3 is 12 residues. CDR1 and CDR2 (germline): MDHEN, SYDVKM. V lost 8 bases to trimming and J lost 11 bases; unmatched junction nucleotides: 9. The chain's CDR3 is CASGGQGGVYTF. Here the CDR3 DNA reads TGTGCCAGCGGGGGACAGGGTGGGGTTTACACCTTC.

The gene calls are TRBV7-9 and TRBJ1-3; 7 positions agree with TRBD1. This CDR3 region has 13 residues. Trimming removed 5 bases from V and 4 bases from J; junction bases left unmatched: 2. Germline V gene sequence: CDR1 SEHNR, CDR2 FQNEAQ (reference sequence). The CDR3 nucleotides are TGTGCCAGCAGCCGACAGGGCGGAAACACCATATATTTT. This sequence encodes CASSRQGGNTIYF.

This clonotype has more than one count but fewer than ten. The genes are TRBV5-4 and TRBJ1-5; possible D gene TRBD1, 6 bases. The germline V gene has CDR1 SGHNT and CDR2 YYREEE (reference sequence). This CDR3 contains 15 residues. Trimming cost V 3 bases and J 3 bases, with 13 bases left between them. Here the CDR3 reads CASSWGGVINQPQHF. The DNA of the CDR3 is TGTGCCAGCAGCTGGGGGGGCGTTATCAATCAGCCCCAGCATTTT.

This clonotype was picked up many times. The chain employs TRBV20-1 and TRBJ2-5; 7 positions agree with TRBD1. Germline V lookup: CDR1 DFQATT, CDR2 SNEGSKA (reference sequence). This CDR3 has 12 residues. J was trimmed by 2 bases and V by 5 bases; bases with no gene match: 2. This CDR3 reads CSAADRQETQYF. In DNA form, the CDR3 reads TGCAGTGCTGCGGACAGGCAAGAGACCCAGTACTTC.

A few counts support this clonotype. Here the CDR3 reads CASSPTGGRGDEQYF. For the CDR3, the DNA is TGTGCCAGCAGTCCGACAGGGGGTCGTGGCGACGAGCAGTACTTC. The chain recombines TRBV2 with TRBJ2-7; 9 bases agree with TRBD1. This CDR3 contains 15 residues. V lost 5 bases, J lost 5 bases, and 10 bases stayed unmatched. The V gene's germline CDR1 is SNHLY and CDR2 FYNNEI.

This clonotype was seen at least ten times. The CDR3 sequence is CATGRAVGMNTEAFF. DNA for the CDR3: TGTGCCACCGGGAGGGCGGTTGGAATGAACACTGAAGCTTTCTTT. V is TRBV15 and J is TRBJ1-1, with D hard to call. The germline V gene encodes CDR1 LNHNV and CDR2 YYDKDF (reference sequence). The CDR3 has 15 residues. The V and J ends lost 8 bases and 0 bases respectively, with 16 bases between them.

The chain's CDR3 is CASSYSRAINEKLFF. DNA of the CDR3: TGTGCCAGCAGTTACTCACGGGCGATTAATGAAAAACTGTTTTTT. This chain links TRBV6-5 with TRBJ1-4; no clear D gene. The CDR3 has 15 amino acids. The V end was cut by 0 bases, the J end by 4 bases, with 9 bases between. Per germline, CDR1 MNHEY and CDR2 SVGAGI.